This passage covers 7 T cell receptor beta chains from one sample sequenced in a study of PD-L1 blockade in urothelial cancer. TCRdb keeps only in-frame clones here, not all; method: immunoSEQ multiplex PCR. The repertoire holds about 30,000 clones, with roughly 80% as singletons. Source: PBMCs, taken around atezolizumab (anti-PD-L1) treatment. These TCRs come from a man over 45 with urothelial cancer.

CDR3 coding DNA: TGTGCCAGCAGCCTAGCGGGAGTTGTTAATGAGCAGTTCTTC. Translated, it gives CASSLAGVVNEQFF. V is TRBV2 and J is TRBJ2-1, with 10 bases identical to TRBD2. The trim removed 6 bases at V and 7 bases at J, leaving 6 bases unmatched. This CDR3 has 14 residues. Germline V lookup: CDR1 SNHLY, CDR2 FYNNEI.

In the case of this clone: The CDR3 end shows no conserved phenylalanine or tryptophan, and so a read error is likely. The J gene is TRBJ1-2, the V gene TRBV9; D not resolved. Germline loops: CDR1 SGDLS, CDR2 YYNGEE. V was shortened by 4 bases and J by 8 bases, with 21 bases between the two germline ends. This CDR3 is built from 15 residues. The CDR3 bases are TGTGCCAGCAGCACCTTCGGCTCAGGCTCTGGGGGCTACACCCTC. Its protein product is CASSTFGSGSGGYTL.

The chain carries TRBV7-9 and TRBJ2-1; 13 positions match TRBD2. CDR3 length equals 18 residues. Germline-derived CDR1 and CDR2 are SEHNR and FQNEAQ (reference sequence). V shed 5 bases, J shed 0 bases, and the junction held 7 bases outside the gene matches. CDR3 DNA: TGTGCCAGCAGCCCACTAGCGGGAGGGCCTAGCTCCTACAATGAGCAGTTCTTC. Residues: CASSPLAGGPSSYNEQFF.

The chain carries TRBV10-3 and TRBJ2-6; 8 bases align to TRBD2. CDR1 is ENHRY and CDR2 is SYGVKD in the germline V gene. CDR3 length: 16 residues. Trimming took 9 bases from V and 0 from J; bases not matched to a gene: 7. CDR3 sequence reads: CAIPSGPSSGANVLTF. CDR3 coding DNA: TGTGCCATTCCTAGCGGGCCCAGCTCTGGGGCCAACGTCCTGACTTTC.

This sequence joins TRBV9 and TRBJ2-7; 8 nucleotides match TRBD2. The V gene end was trimmed by 6 bases and the J gene end by 6 bases; junction bases not matched to a gene: 11. Germline CDR1 reads SGDLS; CDR2 reads YYNGEE. The CDR3 is made up of 14 amino acids. For the CDR3, the DNA is TGTGCCAGCACCGGCGGGGGGTGGGGGAGCGAGCAGTACTTC. Protein sequence: CASTGGGWGSEQYF.

This chain links TRBV2 with TRBJ2-7, with 10 bases aligning to TRBD2. The V segment lost 5 bases and the J segment 6 bases; nucleotides outside the gene matches: 16. The CDR3 runs to 17 residues. Germline V lookup: CDR1 SNHLY, CDR2 FYNNEI. The CDR3 DNA reads as TGTGCCAGCAGTTCACTAGCCCTAGCGGGAGCTCTCTCCGAGCAGTACTTC. Translating gives CASSSLALAGALSEQYF.

The V and J genes are TRBV5-6 and TRBJ2-1, with D uncertain. Trimming took 3 bases from V and 6 from J, leaving 10 bases between them. This CDR3 region has 13 residues. The V gene's germline CDR1 is SGHDT and CDR2 YYEEEE. The CDR3 is CASSSVTLNEQFF. CDR3 sequence (DNA): TGTGCCAGCAGCTCCGTGACTCTCAATGAGCAGTTCTTC.